The TCR beta chain under discussion was sequenced for a study of PD-L1 blockade in urothelial cancer. In the study overall: Bladder-origin urothelial cancer in males described about nine tenths of the roughly 29 patients.

From germline, CDR1 is LNHDA and CDR2 SQIVND (reference sequence). Losses at the gene ends were 5 bases for V and 0 bases for J; bases not matched to a gene: 4. CDR3 length: 16 residues. Time point reported: pretreatment peripheral blood. The cohort comprised individuals with locally advanced or metastatic urothelial carcinoma. On this clone itself: As yet, its antigen is unknown.

Clones were read by immunoSEQ multiplex PCR, and TCRdb kept only the in-frame ones, dropping some. The sample has 70,000 to 80,000 clones, 85% seen once. General study findings and limits: Survival was better when pretreatment blood TCR clonality fell below the median.

This TCR derives from a man aged 35 to 55 with urothelial cancer. The gene calls are TRBV19 and TRBJ2-2, with 9 bases fitting TRBD2. This specimen consisted of PBMCs, obtained around atezolizumab (anti-PD-L1) treatment. Written as DNA, the CDR3 is TGTGCCAGTAGTTTCCTAGCGGGGCCGAACACCGGGGAGCTGTTTTTT. It encodes CASSFLAGPNTGELFF.